Sequencing of this T cell receptor (beta chain) was carried out in a study of cytomegalovirus exposure and HLA in healthy donors listed by TCRdb under 2017. Background for the entire study: In an earlier analysis of some 550 of the donors, 276 Gb of sequence data and 100 million or so unique TCR beta sequences from 150 million to 200 million T cells were reported. To study patterns of TCR occurrence, a later analysis re-analyzed previously published TCR beta repertoires from 666 donors and added high-resolution HLA genotyping. Four or five DR-DQ haplotypes were handled as single units for association and clustering because linkage in the cohort was strong. In the later analysis, no new phenotypic data were used to find candidate immune exposures; instead, reliance was placed on TCR beta sequences and their occurrence across donors. HLA typing covered class I and class II loci at four-digit resolution. An early release covering 500 to 750 HLA-typed donors comprised about 300 gigabases of sequencing data and approximately 85 million unique TCR sequences. Donor age, sex, ethnicity and CMV serostatus were compiled alongside the repertoire data. Every repertoire in the discovery cohort had been generated on one and the same sequencing platform. Of the approximately 370 genotyped donors, 65% to 90% were placed in the genetic ancestry cluster associated with self-reported Caucasian donors. A separate validation cohort of 90 to 150 different subjects was used in addition to the roughly 640-subject first cohort. In a later genetic analysis, genome-wide SNP genotypes for about 65% of the roughly 670 donors were used, and that subset was treated as a discovery cohort. Using immunosequencing, the study profiled T cell repertoires from roughly 650 subjects and related those repertoires to cytomegalovirus serostatus. To predict cytomegalovirus infection status, the study brought together high-throughput TCR immunosequencing, statistical association of individual TCRs with disease status, and machine learning. An earlier analysis of several hundred of the donors used high-throughput TCR beta sequencing to judge whether each TCR beta V gene segment behaved as functional or pseudogenic. Across 398 genotyped donors of the cohort, an average of about 240,000 unique TCR beta nucleotide sequences per donor were sequenced, and approximately 17% of those sequences were non-productive. Typing coverage varied by locus: roughly 629-640 donors for A, B, C, DRB1 and DQB1; about 520 for DQA1; more than 600 for DPA1; roughly 450 for DPB1. The study was designed to test whether signatures of past pathogen exposure could be identified by cataloging public T cell receptors. The investigation overall reported the following: Only TCR beta chains were sequenced in this cohort, and the absence of alpha or paired-chain data limited detectable features. A cluster of highly shared sequence variants was judged likely to be a technical artifact of the sequencing pipeline. A few of the identified cytomegalovirus-associated TCR beta chains were confirmed in vitro to be specific for cytomegalovirus antigens. When HLA alleles, especially DR and DQ, strongly co-occurred, TCR associations were difficult to assign to individual alleles. According to the authors, the approach could potentially be generalized to other disease states and immunological phenotypes. While some public TCRs were present in many individuals, most TCR sequences turned up only very rarely across donors. HLA typing was unavailable for some donors at each locus, so association tests used only the typed subset. Cytomegalovirus status was reported to be diagnosed by the classifier with high specificity and sensitivity in both the original and validation cohorts. A further reported finding was that TCR beta sequences accurately predicted the HLA-A and HLA-B alleles for most subjects in the first cohort. According to a later genetic analysis, donors in an Asian-associated ancestry cluster had fewer N-insertions in productive TCRs than the roughly 700-donor mean. A later analysis found that most CMV-associated TCR beta chains appeared HLA-restricted, with HLA associations seemingly driven largely by CMV exposure. A later analysis found that TCR association rates varied across HLA loci, with DRB1 alleles showing the most associated TCRs and HLA-C alleles the fewest. An earlier analysis of some 590 of the donors showed that most TCR beta V segments appeared in productive rearrangements either about 87% or about 30% of the time, which broadly matched IMGT annotations. The presence/absence analyses assumed that sequencing depth was roughly uniform across donors, and that assumption may not be true. Over 15 rarely observed V segments, including chromosome 9 orphons, were excluded from the earlier analysis of almost 600 of the donors because counts were too low. Compared with equally common non-associated chains, HLA-associated TCR beta chains in a later analysis were more clonally expanded and had lower generation probabilities. Correlated functional status among segregating V segments might reflect linkage disequilibrium, but an unknown experimental factor could not be ruled out. Some IMGT-functional V segments, including TRBV6-2 and TRBV6-3, could not be told apart with the 87-base-pair reads, so those segments were excluded. V-gene and J-gene trimming of TCR beta chains was associated with a missense DCLRE1C variant in a later genetic analysis, and the association was replicated in an independent cohort. For the cohort, immune exposure information was limited to CMV serostatus. A later analysis associated about 17,000 TCR beta sequences with specific HLA alleles at a false discovery rate of 0.05. According to a later analysis, parvovirus B19, influenza, CMV and Epstein-Barr virus appeared linked to several top co-occurrence clusters. In the study, some 160 TCR beta chains were listed as associated with cytomegalovirus.

V is trimmed back by 4 bases and J by 2 bases, and the junction contains 8 bases that no gene match accounts for. Taken from cysteine to phenylalanine, the CDR3 has 15 residues. Only the CDR3 part of the read is kept: 45 bases, read in frame from the first base. From the germline V gene, CDR1 is SGDLS and CDR2 is YYNGEE. The cohort consisted of 600 to 750 healthy bone marrow donors. All cohort members were sampled while nominally healthy, although unrecorded immune exposures were likely present. The donor tested CMV seronegative, placing the donor among the roughly 400 seronegative members of the cohort. Each donor provided a peripheral blood sample, and peripheral blood mononuclear cells were used for TCR beta sequencing. The Qiagen DNeasy Blood Extraction Kit was used to extract genomic DNA from the blood cell samples. The library was obtained by the immunoSEQ multiplex PCR assay. The multiplex PCR relied on a mix of 60 forward primers for TCR Vbeta segments and 13 reverse primers for TCR Jbeta segments. Amplification of the CDR3 region of rearranged TCR beta genes was performed with a multiplex PCR assay on genomic DNA. The amplified TCR beta libraries were sequenced on the Illumina HiSeq System as 87-base-pair reads. The authors' analysis ran thus. In a later analysis, around 80 million unique TCR beta chains were counted across the 500 to 850 repertoires, and some 10 million of these chains were shared by at least two donors. A nearest-neighbor algorithm error-corrected the raw reads and collapsed the reads into unique sequences, merging closely related sequences to remove PCR and sequencing errors. V, D and J gene segments were assigned by aligning CDR3 sequences to IMGT reference sequences. For a sequence to be retained, a match of at least six nucleotides was required to both a V gene segment and a J gene segment. A rearrangement was called productive if the CDR3 had no stop codons and remained in frame with V and J, and every other rearrangement was called non-productive. CDR3 was defined according to IMGT convention as the region running from the second conserved V-encoded cysteine to the conserved J-encoded phenylalanine. The earlier analysis of about 610 of the donors excluded any sequence lacking an unambiguous match to a single V gene segment. An earlier analysis of several hundred of the donors called V segments functional above 56.7% productive rearrangements and segregating when the between-donor standard deviation exceeded 5%. A statistical classification framework was built for diagnosing cytomegalovirus status from the catalog of TCR beta chain sequences. V and J gene assignment, in a later analysis, came from comparing TCR nucleotide sequences with IMGT/GENE-DB human TR gene sequences. A later analysis assigned CDR3 sequences and most-parsimonious VDJ recombination scenarios with the TCRdist pipeline. In a later analysis, each TCR beta chain was defined by its CDR3 amino acid sequence together with its V-gene family, and reads lacking a unique V-gene family were excluded. To address suspected cross-contamination and a sequencing artifact, a later analysis removed a few hundred highly shared, low-generation-probability nucleotide sequences. In a later analysis, a clonal expansion index was calculated for each public chain from normalized within-repertoire ranks of inferred template counts. Generation probabilities in a later analysis came from a VDJ recombination model fitted to out-of-frame rearrangements, and those results were checked against IGoR. In a later analysis, TCR-TCR, TCR-HLA and TCR-CMV co-occurrence was scored with hypergeometric tests, and a repertoire-size bias correction was applied to TCR pairs. To estimate false discovery rates, a later analysis permuted the HLA or CMV assignments 20 times. In a later analysis, co-occurring TCRs were grouped with DBSCAN, and TCRdist sequence similarity was added when clustering was performed within HLA-allele-positive subsets. Repertoires with fewer than 30,000 or more than 120,000 public chains were left out of co-occurrence clustering, as were about five repertoires with anomalous nucleotide sharing. TCRdb limited this immuneACCESS table to in-frame rearrangements with V and J called. A share of clones is missing; checked studies link under half to unresolved V genes, and the rest is unexplained. The V and J calls and the clone size are those of that table, but D and trimming were determined from the DNA. The table kept for this sample lists 95,000 to 150,000 clones. Of the sample, around 3.6% is held by the ten largest clones.

Comment on this clone: Its antigen remains undetermined.

The receptor was isolated from a man aged 18 to 30 in good health and CMV-seronegative. The rearranged segments are TRBV9 and TRBJ2-5; TRBD2 agrees with 7 junctional bases. The sample was PBMCs. The CDR3 is CASSRGVGGQETQYF. The DNA sequence is as follows: TGTGCCAGCAGCCGGGGGGTTGGGGGACAAGAGACCCAGTACTTC.